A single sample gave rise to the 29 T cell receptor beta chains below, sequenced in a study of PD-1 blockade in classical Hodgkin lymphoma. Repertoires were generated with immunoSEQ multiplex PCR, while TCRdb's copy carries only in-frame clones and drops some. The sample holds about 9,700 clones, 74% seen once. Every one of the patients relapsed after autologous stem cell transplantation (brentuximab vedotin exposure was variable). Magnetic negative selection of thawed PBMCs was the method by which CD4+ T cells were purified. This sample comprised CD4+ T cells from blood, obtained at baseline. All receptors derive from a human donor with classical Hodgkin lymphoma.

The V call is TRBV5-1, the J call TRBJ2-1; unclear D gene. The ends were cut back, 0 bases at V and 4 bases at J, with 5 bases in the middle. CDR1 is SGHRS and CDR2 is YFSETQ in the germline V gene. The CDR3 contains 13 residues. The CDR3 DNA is TGCGCCAGCAGCTTGGAGACGTACAATGAGCAGTTCTTC. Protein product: CASSLETYNEQFF.

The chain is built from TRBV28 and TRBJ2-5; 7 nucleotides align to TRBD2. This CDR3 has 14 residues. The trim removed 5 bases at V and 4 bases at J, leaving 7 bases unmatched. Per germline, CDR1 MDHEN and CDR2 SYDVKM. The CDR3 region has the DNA TGTGCCAGCAGTGAGAGCGGGGAGGCAGAGACCCAGTACTTC. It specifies CASSESGEAETQYF.

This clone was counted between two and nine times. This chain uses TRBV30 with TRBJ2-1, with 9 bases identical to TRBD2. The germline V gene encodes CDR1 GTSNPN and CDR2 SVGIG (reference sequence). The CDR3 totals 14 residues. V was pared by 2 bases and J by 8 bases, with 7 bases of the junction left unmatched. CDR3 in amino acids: CAWSFSGRNDEQFF. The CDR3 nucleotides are TGTGCCTGGAGTTTCAGCGGGAGGAACGATGAGCAGTTCTTC.

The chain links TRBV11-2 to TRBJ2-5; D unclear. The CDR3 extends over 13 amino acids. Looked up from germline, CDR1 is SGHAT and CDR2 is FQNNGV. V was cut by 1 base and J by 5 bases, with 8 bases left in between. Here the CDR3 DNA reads TGTGCCAGCAGCTTAGTCGGTGGGGAGACCCAGTACTTC. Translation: CASSLVGGETQYF. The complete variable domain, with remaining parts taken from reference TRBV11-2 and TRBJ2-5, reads EAGVAQSPRYKIIEKRQSVAFWCNPISGHATLYWYQQILGQGPKLLIQFQNNGVVDDSQLPKDRFSAERLKGVDSTLKIQPAKLEDSAVYLCASSLVGGETQYFGPGTRLLVL.

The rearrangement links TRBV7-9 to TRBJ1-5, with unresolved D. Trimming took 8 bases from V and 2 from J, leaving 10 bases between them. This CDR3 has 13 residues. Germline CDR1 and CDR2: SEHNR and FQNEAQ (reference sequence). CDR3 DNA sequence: TGTGCCAGCGGCGTTCGTGGCAATCAGCCCCAGCATTTT. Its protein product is CASGVRGNQPQHF.

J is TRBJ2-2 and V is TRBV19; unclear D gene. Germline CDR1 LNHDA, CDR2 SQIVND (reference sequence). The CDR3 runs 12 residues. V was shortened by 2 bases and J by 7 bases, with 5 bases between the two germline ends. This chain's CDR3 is CASSIRGGELFF. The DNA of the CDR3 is TGTGCCAGTAGTATAAGAGGCGGGGAGCTGTTTTTT.

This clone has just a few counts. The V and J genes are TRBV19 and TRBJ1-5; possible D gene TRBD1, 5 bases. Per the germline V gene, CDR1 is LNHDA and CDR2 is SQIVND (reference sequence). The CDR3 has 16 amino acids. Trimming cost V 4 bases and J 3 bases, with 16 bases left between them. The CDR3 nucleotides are TGTGCCAGTAGTAAGGGGTCAATGGGTAACAATCAGCCCCAGCATTTT. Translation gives CASSKGSMGNNQPQHF.

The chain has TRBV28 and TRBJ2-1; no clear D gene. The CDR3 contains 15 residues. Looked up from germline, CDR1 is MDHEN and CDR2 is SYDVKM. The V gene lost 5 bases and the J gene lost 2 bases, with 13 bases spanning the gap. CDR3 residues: CASSLLESTYNEQFF. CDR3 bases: TGTGCCAGCAGTCTTTTGGAATCTACCTACAATGAGCAGTTCTTC.

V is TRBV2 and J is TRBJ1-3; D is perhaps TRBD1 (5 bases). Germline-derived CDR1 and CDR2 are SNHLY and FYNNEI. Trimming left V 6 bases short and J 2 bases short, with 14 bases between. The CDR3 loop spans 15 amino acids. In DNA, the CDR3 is TGTGCCAGCAGCCCGTGGGGGTTCCCTGGAAACACCATATATTTT. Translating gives CASSPWGFPGNTIYF. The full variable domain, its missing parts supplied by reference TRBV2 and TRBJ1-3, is EPEVTQTPSHQVTQMGQEVILRCVPISNHLYFYWYRQILGQKVEFLVSFYNNEISEKSEIFDDQFSVERPDGSNFTLKIRSTKLEDSAMYFCASSPWGFPGNTIYFGEGSWLTVV.

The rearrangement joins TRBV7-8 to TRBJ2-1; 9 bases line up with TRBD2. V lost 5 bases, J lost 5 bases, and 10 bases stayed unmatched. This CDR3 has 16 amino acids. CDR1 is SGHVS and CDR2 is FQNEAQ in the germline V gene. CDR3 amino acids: CASSGRRGRGNNEQFF. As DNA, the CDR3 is TGTGCCAGCAGCGGAAGACGCGGGAGGGGCAACAATGAGCAGTTCTTC.

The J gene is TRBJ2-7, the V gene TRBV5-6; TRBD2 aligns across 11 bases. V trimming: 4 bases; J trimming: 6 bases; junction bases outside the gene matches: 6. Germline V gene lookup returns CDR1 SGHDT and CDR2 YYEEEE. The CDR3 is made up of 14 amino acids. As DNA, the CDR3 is TGTGCCAGCAGCCTACTAGCGGGAGCGCTCGAGCAGTACTTC. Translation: CASSLLAGALEQYF.

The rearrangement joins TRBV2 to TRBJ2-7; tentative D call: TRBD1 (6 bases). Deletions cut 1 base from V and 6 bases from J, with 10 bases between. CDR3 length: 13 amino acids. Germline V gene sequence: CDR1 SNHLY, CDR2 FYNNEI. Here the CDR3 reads CASSEDQGREQYF. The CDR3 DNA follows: TGTGCCAGCAGTGAAGATCAGGGGCGCGAGCAGTACTTC. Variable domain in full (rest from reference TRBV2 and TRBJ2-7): EPEVTQTPSHQVTQMGQEVILRCVPISNHLYFYWYRQILGQKVEFLVSFYNNEISEKSEIFDDQFSVERPDGSNFTLKIRSTKLEDSAMYFCASSEDQGREQYFGPGTRLTVT.

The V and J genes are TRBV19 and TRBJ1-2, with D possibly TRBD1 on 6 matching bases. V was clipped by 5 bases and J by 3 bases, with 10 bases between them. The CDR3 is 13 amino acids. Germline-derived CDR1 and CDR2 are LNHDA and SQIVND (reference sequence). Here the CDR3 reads CASSPGQHYGYTF. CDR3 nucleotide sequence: TGTGCCAGTAGTCCCGGACAGCACTATGGCTACACCTTC.

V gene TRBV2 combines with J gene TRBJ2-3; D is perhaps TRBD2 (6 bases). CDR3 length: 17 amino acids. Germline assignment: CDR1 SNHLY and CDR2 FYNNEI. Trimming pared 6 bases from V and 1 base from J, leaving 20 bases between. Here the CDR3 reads CASSQTPQRARTDTQYF. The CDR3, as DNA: TGTGCCAGCAGCCAAACCCCTCAGCGGGCCCGCACAGATACGCAGTATTTT. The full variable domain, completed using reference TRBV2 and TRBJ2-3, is EPEVTQTPSHQVTQMGQEVILRCVPISNHLYFYWYRQILGQKVEFLVSFYNNEISEKSEIFDDQFSVERPDGSNFTLKIRSTKLEDSAMYFCASSQTPQRARTDTQYFGPGTRLTVL.

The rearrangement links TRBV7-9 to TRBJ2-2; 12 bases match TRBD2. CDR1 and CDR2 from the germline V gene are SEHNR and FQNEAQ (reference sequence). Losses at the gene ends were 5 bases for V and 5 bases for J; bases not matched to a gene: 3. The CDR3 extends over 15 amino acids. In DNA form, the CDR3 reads TGTGCCAGCAGCAGACTAGCGGGAGATACCGGGGAGCTGTTTTTT. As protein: CASSRLAGDTGELFF.

The chain's CDR3 is CASSEVGVWNIQYF. The CDR3 nucleotides are TGTGCCAGCAGTGAAGTGGGGGTCTGGAACATTCAGTACTTC. V usage is TRBV6-1 and J usage is TRBJ2-4, with D perhaps being TRBD1 or TRBD2 (5 bases each). V lost 1 base and J 7 bases, leaving 11 bases between the germline ends. The CDR3 extends over 14 amino acids. Per the germline V gene, CDR1 is MNHNS and CDR2 is SASEGT.

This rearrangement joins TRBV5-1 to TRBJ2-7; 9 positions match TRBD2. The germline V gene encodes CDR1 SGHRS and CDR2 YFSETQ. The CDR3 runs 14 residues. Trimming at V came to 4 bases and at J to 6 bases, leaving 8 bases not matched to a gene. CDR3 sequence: CASSPGTSRSEQYF. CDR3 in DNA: TGCGCCAGCAGCCCGGGGACTAGCAGGTCCGAGCAGTACTTC.

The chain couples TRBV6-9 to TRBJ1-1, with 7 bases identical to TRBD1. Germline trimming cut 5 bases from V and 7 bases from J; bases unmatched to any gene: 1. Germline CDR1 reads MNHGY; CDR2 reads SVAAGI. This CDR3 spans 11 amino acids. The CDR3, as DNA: TGTGCCAGCAGTCGGGACAGTGAAGCTTTCTTT. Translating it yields CASSRDSEAFF.

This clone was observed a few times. The CDR3, as DNA: TGTGCCGCCTCCATCGGGACAAACTTAAACACTGAAGCTTTCTTT. Translated: CAASIGTNLNTEAFF. The chain joins TRBV10-3 to TRBJ1-1; D is possibly TRBD1 (6 bases). From germline, CDR1 is ENHRY and CDR2 SYGVKD. The V and J ends lost 11 bases and 2 bases respectively, with 21 bases between them. This CDR3 comprises 15 residues.

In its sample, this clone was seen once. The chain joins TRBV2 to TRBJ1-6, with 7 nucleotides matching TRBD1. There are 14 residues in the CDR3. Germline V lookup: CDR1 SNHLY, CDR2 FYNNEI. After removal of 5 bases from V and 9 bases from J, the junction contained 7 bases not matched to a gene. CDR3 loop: CASSWGQGGSPLHF. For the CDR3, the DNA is TGTGCCAGCAGTTGGGGGCAGGGGGGTTCACCCCTCCACTTT.

CDR3: CASSGQGAGTDTQYF. The DNA of the CDR3 is TGCGCCAGCAGTGGCCAGGGGGCAGGAACAGATACGCAGTATTTT. The chain has TRBV10-1 and TRBJ2-3; 8 positions match TRBD1. CDR3 length equals 15 residues. J lost 3 bases, V lost 4 bases, and 6 bases had no gene match. Per the germline V gene, CDR1 is WNHNN and CDR2 is SYGVQD (reference sequence).

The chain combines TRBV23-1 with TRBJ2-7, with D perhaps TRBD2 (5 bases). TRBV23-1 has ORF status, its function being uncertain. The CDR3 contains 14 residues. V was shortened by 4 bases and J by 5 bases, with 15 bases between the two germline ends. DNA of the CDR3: TGCGCCAGCAGTCGGTCGGGGTTCACCCACGAGCAGTACTTC. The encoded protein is CASSRSGFTHEQYF.

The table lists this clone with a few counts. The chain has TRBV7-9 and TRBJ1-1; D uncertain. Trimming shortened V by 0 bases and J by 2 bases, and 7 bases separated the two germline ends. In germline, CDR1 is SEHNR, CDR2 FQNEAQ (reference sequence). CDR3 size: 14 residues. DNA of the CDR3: TGTGCCAGCAGCTTAGCGGGGTTTAACACTGAAGCTTTCTTT. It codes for CASSLAGFNTEAFF.

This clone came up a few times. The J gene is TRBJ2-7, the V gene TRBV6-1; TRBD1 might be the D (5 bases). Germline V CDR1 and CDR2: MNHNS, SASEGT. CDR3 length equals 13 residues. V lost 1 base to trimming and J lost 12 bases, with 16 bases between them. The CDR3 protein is CASSEGPGRAMYF. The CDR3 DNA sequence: TGTGCCAGCAGTGAAGGCCCCGGCAGGGCGATGTACTTC.

The CDR3 reads CASSQRDSSGNTIYF. CDR3 in DNA: TGCGCCAGCAGTCAGAGGGACAGCTCTGGAAACACCATATATTTT. V is TRBV23-1 and J is TRBJ1-3, with 7 bases matching TRBD1. TRBV23-1 has ORF status, its function being uncertain. The CDR3 consists of 15 residues. With 3 bases clipped from V and 0 bases from J, the junction kept 2 bases outside the gene matches.

CDR3 protein: CATGSEREKLFF. The DNA for the CDR3 is TGTGCCACCGGATCTGAGAGGGAAAAACTGTTTTTT. This chain links TRBV2 with TRBJ1-4; D gene ambiguous. The CDR3 is 12 residues long. Trimming removed 10 bases at V and 8 bases at J, with 14 bases between. Per germline, CDR1 SNHLY and CDR2 FYNNEI.

The CDR3 nucleotides read TGTGCCAGCAGCCTCGTAGGGAGTTTCACCTACAATGAGCAGTTCTTC. It translates to CASSLVGSFTYNEQFF. The chain employs TRBV7-9 and TRBJ2-1; the D gene is possibly TRBD2 (5 bases). Germline V gene sequence: CDR1 SEHNR, CDR2 FQNEAQ (reference sequence). V was pared by 5 bases and J by 2 bases, with 16 bases between. The CDR3 loop spans 16 amino acids.

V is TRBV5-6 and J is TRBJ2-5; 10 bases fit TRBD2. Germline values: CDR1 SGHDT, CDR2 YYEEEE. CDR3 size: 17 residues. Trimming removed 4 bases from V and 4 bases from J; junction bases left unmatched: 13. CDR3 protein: CASSRRRLAGEGETQYF. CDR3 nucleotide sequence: TGTGCCAGCAGCCGACGGCGGCTAGCGGGAGAGGGAGAGACCCAGTACTTC.

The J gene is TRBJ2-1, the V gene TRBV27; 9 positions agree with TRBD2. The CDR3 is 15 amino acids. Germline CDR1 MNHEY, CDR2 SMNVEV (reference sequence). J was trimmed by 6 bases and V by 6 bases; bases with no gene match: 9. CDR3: CASRAGTSILNEQFF. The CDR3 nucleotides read TGTGCCAGCAGGGCAGGGACTAGCATTCTCAATGAGCAGTTCTTC.